This T cell receptor beta chain is from a study of OX40 agonist ivuxolimab in advanced cancers. Study as a whole: Averaging about 60 years in age, with a range of 23 to 79, the cohort was around 87% male.

TCRdb keeps only in-frame clones here, not all; method: immunoSEQ multiplex PCR. In the table there are more than 65,000 clones, less than 85% of which are singletons. The length of the CDR3 is 15 residues. Per the germline V gene, CDR1 is SNHLY and CDR2 is FYNNEI. Deletions cut 3 bases from V and 0 bases from J, with 6 bases between. The sequences come from CD4+ or CD8+ T cells sorted from blood, collected in a trial of the OX40 agonist ivuxolimab. The V and J genes are TRBV2 and TRBJ1-6; no clear D gene. This TCR derives from an adult with an advanced solid tumor such as melanoma, head and neck, liver or kidney cancer. This CDR3 is CASSDLGSYNSPLHF. The CDR3 DNA follows: TGTGCCAGCAGTGACCTGGGCTCCTATAATTCACCCCTCCACTTT. Full variable domain (rest looked up from reference TRBV2 and TRBJ1-6): EPEVTQTPSHQVTQMGQEVILRCVPISNHLYFYWYRQILGQKVEFLVSFYNNEISEKSEIFDDQFSVERPDGSNFTLKIRSTKLEDSAMYFCASSDLGSYNSPLHFGNGTRLTVT.